This record looks at one T cell receptor beta chain sequence and its context. Its specificity is not known. TCRdb analysed the 5' RACE reads with MiXCR anew, one entry per CDR3 protein. The sample shows fewer than 250,000 distinct CDR3 sequences, roughly a third of them seen only once. The data were obtained in a study of CD8 T cells in ankylosing spondylitis. Regarding the study as a whole: Seemingly distinctive of ankylosing spondylitis blood was a TCR beta motif formed by eight highly homologous variants.

Trimming removed 2 bases from V and 15 bases from J; junction bases left unmatched: 7. This CDR3 comprises 11 residues. CDR1 is GTSNPN, CDR2 SVGIG, per germline (reference sequence). Sequencing was performed on blood, either unsorted or a sorted T cell fraction (not recorded which). The V gene is TRBV30, the J gene TRBJ2-1; 7 bases are a match to TRBD2. This sequence originates from a male donor with ankylosing spondylitis or in good health (not recorded which). CDR3 amino acids: CAWSRARTRFF. The CDR3, as DNA: TGTGCCTGGAGTAGGGCCAGGACTAGGTTCTTC. The full variable domain, its missing parts supplied by reference TRBV30 and TRBJ2-1, is SQTIHQWPATLVQPVGSPLSLECTVEGTSNPNLYWYRQAAGRGLQLLFYSVGIGQISSEVPQNLSASRPQDRQFILSSKKLLLSDSGFYLCAWSRARTRFFGPGTRLTVL.